A selection of T cell receptor beta chains follows, all from one sample in a study of vaccination and CD4 T cells after COVID-19. No antigen has been assigned to these receptors. Via MiXCR, TCRdb re-called the PCR reads, giving one row per CDR3 protein. The sample holds tens of thousands of distinct CDR3 sequences, around two thirds seen once. The sequencing input was CD4+ T cells from blood, cultured in vitro. Receptors were obtained from a human donor who had recovered from COVID-19. CDR3s include the opening cysteine and the closing phenylalanine or tryptophan. The D gene is left open where the match is weak.

>TRBJ1-6|TRBV27|-
CASQGRGGSPLHF
>TRBJ2-2|TRBV15|-
CATSRGGDTGELFF
>TRBJ2-3|TRBV20-1|-
CSARRAGHLTSTDTQYF
>TRBJ1-2|TRBV11-2|-
CASSHRGDYGYTF
>TRBJ2-1|TRBV20-1|TRBD2
CSARGRSGVSYNEQFF
>TRBJ1-3|TRBV28|-
CASTLRGVSGNTIYF
>TRBJ1-2|TRBV19|TRBD1
CASSNQPTGGPLSGYTF
>TRBJ1-5|TRBV20-1|-
CSARAPYSNQPQHF
>TRBJ2-5|TRBV19|-
CASSIGLGNGQETQYF
>TRBJ1-2|TRBV18|-
CASSPPNSPDGYTF
>TRBJ1-5|TRBV7-8|-
CASSLHRDLSNQPQHF
>TRBJ2-2|TRBV5-4|TRBD1
CASSSGQGEAGELFF
>TRBJ2-3|TRBV27|-
CASSFWAVSTDTQYF
>TRBJ1-5|TRBV19|-
CASRKGGNSNQPQHF
>TRBJ1-2|TRBV6-5|-
CASSYLQNYGYTF
>TRBJ1-2|TRBV20-1|-
CSAAKPGVEHGYTF
>TRBJ1-5|TRBV20-1|-
CSTISGALGNQPQHF
>TRBJ1-4|TRBV5-1|TRBD1
CASSPLTGNEKLFF
>TRBJ1-4|TRBV20-1|-
CSARYRRGPKEKLFF
>TRBJ2-1|TRBV20-1|TRBD2
CSASGRWDEQFF
>TRBJ2-2|TRBV29-1|-
CSVEDLGLNTGELFF
>TRBJ1-5|TRBV20-1|TRBD1
CSARGMTGISNQPQHF
>TRBJ2-7|TRBV10-3|-
CAISENTLGQYF
>TRBJ2-1|TRBV7-2|-
CASSLAYSQGEQFF
>TRBJ1-6|TRBV5-8|TRBD1
CASSLAGQGNSPLHF
>TRBJ1-5|TRBV6-2/TRBV6-3|-
CASSLTGTSRQPQHF
>TRBJ1-1|TRBV20-1|-
CSVSAGLEAFF
>TRBJ1-4|TRBV30|TRBD1
CAWMQGGEKLFF
>TRBJ2-6|TRBV6-2/TRBV6-3|-
CASSYPLERSGANVLTF
>TRBJ2-7|TRBV6-5|-
CASSYQPYEQYF
>TRBJ2-5|TRBV12-3/TRBV12-4|TRBD2
CASSSGGLAGVGETQYF
>TRBJ2-2|TRBV2|-
CAEGRGADTGELFF
>TRBJ1-3|TRBV2|TRBD1
CASRERTGVRGNTIYF
>TRBJ2-3|TRBV11-2|-
CASSLIGLGPTQYF
>TRBJ1-2|TRBV7-9|-
CASSFGTAYGYTF
>TRBJ1-5|TRBV19|-
CATAGTFTGPQHF
>TRBJ1-3|TRBV20-1|-
CSATLGVSGNTIYF
>TRBJ2-7|TRBV9|TRBD1
CASSVGQGVPFYEQYF
>TRBJ1-1|TRBV20-1|TRBD1
CSARGDSLNTEAFF
>TRBJ2-1|TRBV2|-
CASSREANHEQFF
>TRBJ2-5|TRBV2|-
CASSVDREETQYF
>TRBJ2-2|TRBV7-2|-
CASSLVVGGGAGELFF
>TRBJ2-5|TRBV6-1|-
CASSVGGRPRETQYF
>TRBJ2-5|TRBV15|-
CATSRDRWGQETQYF
>TRBJ1-1|TRBV9|-
CASRPTAGAEAFF
>TRBJ2-5|TRBV20-1|-
CSGGYKGIETQYF
>TRBJ1-1|TRBV28|-
CASSFGQFEAFF
>TRBJ1-6|TRBV10-3|TRBD1
CAISDKGTANSPLHF
>TRBJ1-2|TRBV6-5|TRBD1
CASSYVVGGRQGPIAGYTF
>TRBJ1-5|TRBV21-1|-
CASSKWQNSNQPQHF
>TRBJ1-2|TRBV7-9|-
CASSFSPFGVVVRAYGYTF
>TRBJ1-1|TRBV10-3|-
CAGDRGGGLNTEAFF
>TRBJ1-2|TRBV4-2|-
CASSQQSSAATTYGYTF
>TRBJ1-2|TRBV29-1|-
CSVEEGRTARYTF
>TRBJ1-5|TRBV7-9|-
CASSFTDSNQPQHF
>TRBJ2-5|TRBV6-1|TRBD2
CASSVLAGGRETQYF
>TRBJ2-3|TRBV7-2|-
CASSKPGGDTQYF
>TRBJ1-1|TRBV19|TRBD1
CASSQRVQGANTEAFF
>TRBJ1-5|TRBV30|-
CAWSVSGNQPQHF